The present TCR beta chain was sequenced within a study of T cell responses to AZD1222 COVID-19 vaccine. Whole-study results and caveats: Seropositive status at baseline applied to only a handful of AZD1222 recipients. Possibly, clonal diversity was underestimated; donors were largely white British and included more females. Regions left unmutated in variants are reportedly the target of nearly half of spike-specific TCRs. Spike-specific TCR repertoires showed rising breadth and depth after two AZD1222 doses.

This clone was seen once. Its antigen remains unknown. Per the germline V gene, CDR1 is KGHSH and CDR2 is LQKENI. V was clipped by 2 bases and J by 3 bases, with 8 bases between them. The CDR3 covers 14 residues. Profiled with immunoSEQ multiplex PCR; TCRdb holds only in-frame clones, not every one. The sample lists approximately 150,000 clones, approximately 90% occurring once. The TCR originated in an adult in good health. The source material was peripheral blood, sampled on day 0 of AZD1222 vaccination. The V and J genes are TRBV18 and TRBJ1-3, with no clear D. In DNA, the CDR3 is TGTGCCAGCTCACCAGAGAGGAATGGAAACACCATATATTTT. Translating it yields CASSPERNGNTIYF.